This paragraph covers one T cell receptor (beta chain) sequence. The assay was immunoSEQ multiplex PCR, and TCRdb's table has in-frame clones only and misses some. The table has 53,000 or so clones, more than 75% seen once. The time point here: peripheral blood 6 weeks after treatment start. Diagnoses among patients were locally advanced or metastatic urothelial carcinoma. This specimen belongs to a study of PD-L1 blockade in urothelial cancer. This clonotype was sampled from a man in his fifties or sixties with urothelial cancer. Sequences were derived from PBMCs, sampled around atezolizumab (anti-PD-L1) treatment.

Written as DNA, the CDR3 is TGTGCCGGAAATACAGGGGGCGCAGGGGGCACCGGGGAGCTGTTTTTT. This translates into CAGNTGGAGGTGELFF. The rearrangement links TRBV6-6 to TRBJ2-2; TRBD1 matches at 9 bases. Germline V gene data show CDR1 as MNHNY and CDR2 as SVGAGI (reference sequence). J was trimmed by 4 bases and V by 11 bases; bases with no gene match: 14. The CDR3 is 16 residues long.